This TCR beta chain was profiled in a study of blood T cell repertoires in COVID-19. Turning to the study itself: Some COVID-19 samples were acute and others convalescent; all came from the United States, Italy and Spain. T cells, B-cell-depleted T cells, or PBMCs supplied cDNA or gDNA.

The germline V gene encodes CDR1 SGDLS and CDR2 YYNGEE. This CDR3 is 20 amino acids long. Losses at the gene ends were 3 bases for V and 3 bases for J; bases not matched to a gene: 17. The authors' processing: How many nucleated cells were present was estimated from reference gene primer amplification. Sequencing used immunoSEQ multiplex PCR; TCRdb keeps in-frame clones, though not all of them. Clone size and V and J calls were adopted from that table, with D and trimming inferred from the DNA. The sample consists of around 150,000 clones, 80% to 90% of them appearing once. J is TRBJ2-3 and V is TRBV9, with 12 positions matching TRBD2. What was sequenced was peripheral blood. This TCR derives from a woman aged 60-75 years with active COVID-19. This CDR3 reads CASSAPLRGLAGGPTDTQYF. CDR3 DNA: TGTGCCAGCAGCGCACCCCTCCGGGGGCTAGCGGGAGGGCCGACAGATACGCAGTATTTT. The entire variable domain, with the rest obtained from reference TRBV9 and TRBJ2-3, is as follows: DSGVTQTPKHLITATGQRVTLRCSPRSGDLSVYWYQQSLDQGLQFLIQYYNGEERAKGNILERFSAQQFPDLHSELNLSSLELGDSALYFCASSAPLRGLAGGPTDTQYFGPGTRLTVL.